The rows below give T cell receptor beta chains drawn from one sample of a study of shared clonotypes between healthy human individuals. TCRdb's table, derived via immunoSEQ multiplex PCR, lists solely in-frame clones and lacks some. The table records 2 million to 2.5 million clones, 90% to 95% of them present only once. Sequences were obtained from naive CD4+ T cells from PBMCs. Every receptor here comes from a man aged 18-30 years in good health. Some clones in this sample may be carry-over from other donors' samples. CDR3s include the opening cysteine and the closing phenylalanine or tryptophan. D genes are given only for firm matches. Not all rows give a size; the values are once, few, many and, for expanded clones, a class.

v_call: TRBV7-8
cdr3_length: 15
j_call: TRBJ2-1
d_call: NA
clone_size: NA
cdr3_nt: TGTGCCAGCAGCCCCGGTCCGGTCGGCGACAATGAGCAGTTCTTC
cdr3_aa: CASSPGPVGDNEQFF

v_call: TRBV6-1
cdr3_length: 17
j_call: TRBJ1-5
d_call: NA
clone_size: NA
cdr3_nt: TGTGCCAGCAGTGCCGCGGGGGGCTGGGTGAGCAATCAGCCCCAGCATTTT
cdr3_aa: CASSAAGGWVSNQPQHF

v_call: TRBV6-5
cdr3_length: 16
j_call: TRBJ2-7
d_call: TRBD2
clone_size: NA
cdr3_nt: TGTGCCAGCAGTTACTCAATAGCGGGAGTAGGCTACGAGCAGTACTTC
cdr3_aa: CASSYSIAGVGYEQYF

v_call: TRBV11-2
cdr3_length: 14
j_call: TRBJ2-3
d_call: NA
clone_size: NA
cdr3_nt: TGTGCCAGCAGCTTAGATCGGGGGACAGATACGCAGTATTTT
cdr3_aa: CASSLDRGTDTQYF

v_call: TRBV11-3
cdr3_length: 13
j_call: TRBJ2-7
d_call: NA
clone_size: few
cdr3_nt: TGTGCCAGCAGCTTCGGGATTGATGGGAAGCAGTACTTC
cdr3_aa: CASSFGIDGKQYF

v_call: TRBV7-7
cdr3_length: 15
j_call: TRBJ2-2
d_call: NA
clone_size: NA
cdr3_nt: TGTGCCAGCAGCTTCGGGGCCTTGGGGACCGGGGAGCTGTTTTTT
cdr3_aa: CASSFGALGTGELFF

v_call: TRBV28
cdr3_length: 14
j_call: TRBJ1-4
d_call: NA
clone_size: NA
cdr3_nt: TGTGCCAGCAGTTTTGTCCAGGGAGGTGAAAAACTGTTTTTT
cdr3_aa: CASSFVQGGEKLFF

v_call: TRBV2
cdr3_length: 15
j_call: TRBJ1-2
d_call: TRBD1
clone_size: once
cdr3_nt: TGTGCCAGCAGCGGACAGGTCGCAACCGAGCATGGCTACACCTTC
cdr3_aa: CASSGQVATEHGYTF

v_call: TRBV7-3
cdr3_length: 13
j_call: TRBJ2-7
d_call: NA
clone_size: NA
cdr3_nt: TGTGCCAGCAGCTTAGGTCGGGACTACGAGCAGTACTTC
cdr3_aa: CASSLGRDYEQYF

v_call: TRBV5-1
cdr3_length: 12
j_call: TRBJ2-1
d_call: NA
clone_size: NA
cdr3_nt: TGCGCCAGCAGCTCCGACTACCGGGAGCAGTTCTTC
cdr3_aa: CASSSDYREQFF

v_call: TRBV19
cdr3_length: 15
j_call: TRBJ2-2
d_call: TRBD1
clone_size: NA
cdr3_nt: TGTGCCAGTACGACGACAGGGGGTCACGCCGGGGAGCTGTTTTTT
cdr3_aa: CASTTTGGHAGELFF

v_call: TRBV27
cdr3_length: 18
j_call: TRBJ2-2
d_call: TRBD1
clone_size: NA
cdr3_nt: TGTGCCAGCAGTTTCTCGAATCTGGCAGGGGGCCCGACCGGGGAGCTGTTTTTT
cdr3_aa: CASSFSNLAGGPTGELFF

v_call: TRBV5-1
cdr3_length: 16
j_call: TRBJ1-1
d_call: TRBD1
clone_size: NA
cdr3_nt: TGCGCCAGCAGCCCCACCCCGGGACAGGTTAACACTGAAGCTTTCTTT
cdr3_aa: CASSPTPGQVNTEAFF

v_call: TRBV28
cdr3_length: 18
j_call: TRBJ2-1
d_call: NA
clone_size: NA
cdr3_nt: TGTGCCAGCAGTTTACATACCTCGTACACCTACCCCTACAATGAGCAGTTCTTC
cdr3_aa: CASSLHTSYTYPYNEQFF

v_call: TRBV2
cdr3_length: 16
j_call: TRBJ2-2
d_call: TRBD2
clone_size: NA
cdr3_nt: TGTGCCAGCAGACCATCTAGCGGAGCGAACACCGGGGAGCTGTTTTTT
cdr3_aa: CASRPSSGANTGELFF

v_call: TRBV7-8
cdr3_length: 18
j_call: TRBJ2-2
d_call: TRBD2
clone_size: NA
cdr3_nt: TGTGCCAGCAGCTCCCGGGTCGGGCTAGCGGGAAAAGCCGGGGAGCTGTTTTTT
cdr3_aa: CASSSRVGLAGKAGELFF

v_call: TRBV7-9
cdr3_length: 14
j_call: TRBJ2-3
d_call: TRBD1
clone_size: NA
cdr3_nt: TGTGCCAGCAGTTTAGACAGGGCCACAGATACGCAGTATTTT
cdr3_aa: CASSLDRATDTQYF

v_call: TRBV9
cdr3_length: 15
j_call: TRBJ2-1
d_call: NA
clone_size: NA
cdr3_nt: TGTGCCAGCAGCGCGGCGGGCGGCTCCTACAATGAGCAGTTCTTC
cdr3_aa: CASSAAGGSYNEQFF